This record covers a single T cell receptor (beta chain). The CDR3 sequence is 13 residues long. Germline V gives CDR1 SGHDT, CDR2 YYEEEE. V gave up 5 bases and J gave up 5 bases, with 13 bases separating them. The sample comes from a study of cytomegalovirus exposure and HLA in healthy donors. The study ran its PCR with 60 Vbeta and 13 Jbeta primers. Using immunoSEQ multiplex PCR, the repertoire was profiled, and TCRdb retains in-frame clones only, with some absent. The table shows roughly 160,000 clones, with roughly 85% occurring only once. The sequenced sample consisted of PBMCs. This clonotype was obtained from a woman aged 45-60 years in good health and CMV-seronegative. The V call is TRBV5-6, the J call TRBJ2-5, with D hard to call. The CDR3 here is CASRDTGSETQYF. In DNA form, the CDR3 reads TGTGCCAGCAGAGACACCGGTTCCGAGACCCAGTACTTC.